The entry below describes one T cell receptor beta chain. Its cognate antigen is unknown. This record comes from a study of cytomegalovirus exposure and HLA in healthy donors. Study findings and constraints: The authors confirmed in vitro that three CMV-associated chains were specific for CMV antigens. A later analysis by the authors found several of the most significant clusters apparently linked to common viral pathogens. In a later analysis, HLA-associated TCR beta chains were more clonally expanded than equally common others.

CDR1 and CDR2 (germline): SGHRS, YFSETQ. There are 16 residues in the CDR3. Trimming took off 2 bases at V and 1 base at J, with 14 bases between the two ends. It was with 60 Vbeta and 13 Jbeta primers that the PCR ran. The assay was immunoSEQ multiplex PCR, and TCRdb's table has in-frame clones only and misses some. The table has 130,000 or so clones, less than 80% seen once. Sequenced material: PBMCs. This TCR was sampled from a man between 35 and 55 years old in good health and CMV-seropositive. V is TRBV5-1 and J is TRBJ2-3; D might be TRBD2 (6 bases). In DNA, the CDR3 is TGCGCCAGCAGCTTTGGGGGGTCGGGAGGCACAGATACGCAGTATTTT. This gives the protein CASSFGGSGGTDTQYF.